This entry concerns a single T cell receptor beta chain. This sample was taken from a study of T-cell reconstitution after alpha-beta-depleted transplantation in children. Germline CDR1 and CDR2: SEHNR and FQNEAQ (reference sequence). With 8 bases clipped from V and 2 bases from J, the junction kept 12 bases outside the gene matches. The CDR3 contains 17 residues. Unique molecular identifiers featured in how the TCRbeta library was prepared. MiXCR, run by TCRdb on the PCR reads, gives a single entry per CDR3 protein. The sample has over 450,000 distinct CDR3 sequences, over 9.5% seen once; the top ten hold 2%.

The clonotype originates from a child younger than 10 with inherited bone marrow failure, due to receive a stem cell transplant. Specimen: PBMCs, collected before TCRalphabeta/CD19-depleted stem cell transplant. This chain links TRBV7-9 with TRBJ2-3, with 11 bases identical to TRBD2. The CDR3 region is CASGVLSGRDYTDTQYF. CDR3 DNA: TGTGCCAGCGGAGTACTTAGCGGGAGGGACTACACAGATACGCAGTATTTT.